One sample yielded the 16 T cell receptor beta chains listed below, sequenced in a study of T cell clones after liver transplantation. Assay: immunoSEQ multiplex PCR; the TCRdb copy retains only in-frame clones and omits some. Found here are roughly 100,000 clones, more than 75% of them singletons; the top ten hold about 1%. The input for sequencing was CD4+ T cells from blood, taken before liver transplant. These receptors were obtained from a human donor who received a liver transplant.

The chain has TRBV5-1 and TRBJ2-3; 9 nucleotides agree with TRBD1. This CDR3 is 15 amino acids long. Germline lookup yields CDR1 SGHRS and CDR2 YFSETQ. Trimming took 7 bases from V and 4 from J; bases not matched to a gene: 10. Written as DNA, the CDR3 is TGCGCCAGCCGTTTGGGGACAGGGCTACCAGATACGCAGTATTTT. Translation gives CASRLGTGLPDTQYF.

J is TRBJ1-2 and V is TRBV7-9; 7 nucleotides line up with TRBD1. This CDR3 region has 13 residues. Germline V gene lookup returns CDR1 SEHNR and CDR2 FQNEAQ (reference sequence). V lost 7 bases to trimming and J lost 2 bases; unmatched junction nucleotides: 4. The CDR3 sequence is CASNRGGNYGYTF. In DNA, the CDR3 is TGTGCCAGCAACAGGGGCGGAAACTATGGCTACACCTTC.

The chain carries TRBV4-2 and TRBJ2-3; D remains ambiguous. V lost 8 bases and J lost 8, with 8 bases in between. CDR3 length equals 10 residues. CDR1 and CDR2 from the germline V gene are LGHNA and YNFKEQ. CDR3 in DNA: TGTGCCAGCGGGGTGGTTACGCAGTATTTT. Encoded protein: CASGVVTQYF.

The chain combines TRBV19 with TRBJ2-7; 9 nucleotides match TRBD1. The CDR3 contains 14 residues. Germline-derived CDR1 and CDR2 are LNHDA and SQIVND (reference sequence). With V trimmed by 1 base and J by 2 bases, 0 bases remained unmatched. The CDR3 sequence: CASSIGQGAYEQYF. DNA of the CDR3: TGTGCCAGTAGTATAGGACAGGGGGCCTACGAGCAGTACTTC.

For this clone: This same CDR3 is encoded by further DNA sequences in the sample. This chain's CDR3 is CASSSGTYEQYF. For the CDR3, the DNA is TGTGCCAGTAGTTCCGGGACCTACGAGCAGTACTTC. This rearrangement joins TRBV25-1 to TRBJ2-7; D might be TRBD2 (5 bases). This CDR3 comprises 12 residues. Germline V gene lookup returns CDR1 MGHDK and CDR2 SYGVNS. With 9 bases removed from V and 2 bases from J, the gap between germline ends came to 11 bases.

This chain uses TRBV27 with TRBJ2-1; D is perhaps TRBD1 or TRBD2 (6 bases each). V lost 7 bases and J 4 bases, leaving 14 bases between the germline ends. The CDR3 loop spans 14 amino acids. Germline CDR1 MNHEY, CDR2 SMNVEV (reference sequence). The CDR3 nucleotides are TGTGCCAGCAAGCCGGGGGCCGCGTACAATGAGCAGTTCTTC. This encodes CASKPGAAYNEQFF.

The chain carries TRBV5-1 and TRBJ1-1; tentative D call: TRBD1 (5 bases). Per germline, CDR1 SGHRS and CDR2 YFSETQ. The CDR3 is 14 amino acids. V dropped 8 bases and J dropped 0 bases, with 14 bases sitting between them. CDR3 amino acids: CASFSPGLNTEAFF. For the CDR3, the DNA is TGCGCCAGTTTTTCCCCGGGACTGAACACTGAAGCTTTCTTT.

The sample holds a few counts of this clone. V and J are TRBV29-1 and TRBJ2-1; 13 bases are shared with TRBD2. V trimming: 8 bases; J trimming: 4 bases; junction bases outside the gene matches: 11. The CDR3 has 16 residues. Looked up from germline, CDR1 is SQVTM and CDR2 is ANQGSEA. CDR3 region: CSITRTSGGLYNEQFF. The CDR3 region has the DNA TGCAGCATTACCCGGACTAGCGGGGGTTTATACAATGAGCAGTTCTTC.

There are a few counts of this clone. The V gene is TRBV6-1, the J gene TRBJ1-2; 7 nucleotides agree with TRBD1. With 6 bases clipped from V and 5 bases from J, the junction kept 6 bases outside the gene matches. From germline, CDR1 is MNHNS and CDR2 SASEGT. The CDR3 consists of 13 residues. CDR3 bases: TGTGCCAGCAGCCGTACAGGGGAATATGGCTACACCTTC. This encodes CASSRTGEYGYTF.

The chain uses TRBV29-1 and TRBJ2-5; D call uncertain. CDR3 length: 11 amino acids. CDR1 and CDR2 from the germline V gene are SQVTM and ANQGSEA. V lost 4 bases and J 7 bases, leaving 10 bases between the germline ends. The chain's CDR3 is CSVAEDPTQYF. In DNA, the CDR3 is TGCAGCGTTGCTGAAGACCCGACCCAGTACTTC. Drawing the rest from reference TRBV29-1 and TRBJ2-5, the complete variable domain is SAVISQKPSRDICQRGTSLTIQCQVDSQVTMMFWYRQQPGQSLTLIATANQGSEATYESGFVIDKFPISRPNLTFSTLTVSNMSPEDSSIYLCSVAEDPTQYFGPGTRLLVL.

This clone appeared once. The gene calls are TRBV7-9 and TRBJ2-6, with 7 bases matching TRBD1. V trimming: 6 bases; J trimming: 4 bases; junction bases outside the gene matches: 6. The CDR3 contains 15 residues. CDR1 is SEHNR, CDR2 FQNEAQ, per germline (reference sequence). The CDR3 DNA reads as TGTGCCAGCAGTTCCACAGGGGCCGGGGCCAACGTCCTGACTTTC. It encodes CASSSTGAGANVLTF. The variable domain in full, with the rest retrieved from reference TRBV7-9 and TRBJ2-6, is DTGVSQNPRHKITKRGQNVTFRCDPISEHNRLYWYRQTLGQGPEFLTYFQNEAQLEKSRLLSDRFSAERPKGSFSTLEIQRTEQGDSAMYLCASSSTGAGANVLTFGAGSRLTVL.

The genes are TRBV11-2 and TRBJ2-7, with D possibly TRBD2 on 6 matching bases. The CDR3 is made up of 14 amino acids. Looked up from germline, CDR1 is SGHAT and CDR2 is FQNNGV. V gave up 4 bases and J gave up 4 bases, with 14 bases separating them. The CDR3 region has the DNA TGTGCCAGCAGCTCTTTGGGGGGAGGATACGAGCAGTACTTC. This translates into CASSSLGGGYEQYF. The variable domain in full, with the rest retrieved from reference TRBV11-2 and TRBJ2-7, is EAGVAQSPRYKIIEKRQSVAFWCNPISGHATLYWYQQILGQGPKLLIQFQNNGVVDDSQLPKDRFSAERLKGVDSTLKIQPAKLEDSAVYLCASSSLGGGYEQYFGPGTRLTVT.

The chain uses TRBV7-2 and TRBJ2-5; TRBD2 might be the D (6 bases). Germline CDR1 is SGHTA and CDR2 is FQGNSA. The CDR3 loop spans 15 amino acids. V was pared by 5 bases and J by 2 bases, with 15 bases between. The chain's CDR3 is CASSALTGVQETQYF. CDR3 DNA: TGTGCCAGCAGCGCACTTACGGGGGTTCAAGAGACCCAGTACTTC. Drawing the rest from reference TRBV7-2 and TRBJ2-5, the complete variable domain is GAGVSQSPSNKVTEKGKDVELRCDPISGHTALYWYRQSLGQGLEFLIYFQGNSAPDKSGLPSDRFSAERTGGSVSTLTIQRTQQEDSAVYLCASSALTGVQETQYFGPGTRLLVL.

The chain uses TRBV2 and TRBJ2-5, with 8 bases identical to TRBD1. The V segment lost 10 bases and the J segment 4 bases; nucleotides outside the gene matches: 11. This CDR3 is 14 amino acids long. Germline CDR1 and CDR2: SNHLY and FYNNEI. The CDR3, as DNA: TGTGCCACCGCGGCGGACAGGGCACCAGAGACCCAGTACTTC. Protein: CATAADRAPETQYF.

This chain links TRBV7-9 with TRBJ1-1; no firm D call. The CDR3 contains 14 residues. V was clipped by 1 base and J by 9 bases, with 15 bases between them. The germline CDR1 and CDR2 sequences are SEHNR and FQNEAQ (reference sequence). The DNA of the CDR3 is TGTGCCAGCAGCTTAGTAGGCAGCCCACCGAAAGCTTTCTTT. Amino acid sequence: CASSLVGSPPKAFF.

The CDR3 region has the DNA TGTGCCAGCAGGCAGGACGGGAACACCGGGGAGCTGTTTTTT. It encodes CASRQDGNTGELFF. The chain couples TRBV7-2 to TRBJ2-2; D ambiguous. The CDR3 spans 14 residues. Trimming shortened V by 6 bases and J by 1 base, and 9 bases separated the two germline ends. CDR1 is SGHTA, CDR2 FQGNSA, per germline.